This is a list of T cell receptor beta chains from one sample in a study of blood T cells in healthy people across ages. Via MiXCR, TCRdb re-called the 5' RACE reads, giving one row per CDR3 protein. Altogether more than 800,000 distinct CDR3 sequences are present, more than 35% being singletons, with the ten largest covering 15% to 20%. Sequencing input: blood. These receptors all come from a woman aged 60-75 years in good health. CDR3s include the opening cysteine and the closing phenylalanine or tryptophan. The order of the fields is V gene, D gene, J gene, clone size, CDR3 DNA, CDR3 protein. A D gene is named only where the DNA matches it firmly. Clone size is stated in some rows and not others, as once, few, many or a class when expanded.

V: TRBV5-1
D: -
J: TRBJ2-1
size: -
DNA: TGCGCCAGCAGGTCGGACGGATCCTACAATGAGCAGTTCTTC
CDR3: CASRSDGSYNEQFF

V: TRBV27
D: TRBD1
J: TRBJ2-7
size: -
DNA: TGTGTCAGCAGCCCCATCCGGGACAGGGGCCTTTACGAGCAGTACTTC
CDR3: CVSSPIRDRGLYEQYF

V: TRBV10-3
D: TRBD2
J: TRBJ2-1
size: -
DNA: TGTGCCATCAGTATAAGCGGGGGCACCTACAATGAGCAGTTCTTC
CDR3: CAISISGGTYNEQFF

V: TRBV7-9
D: -
J: TRBJ2-7
size: few
DNA: TGTGCCAGCAGCTCAAGGGTGGCCGGGACTCAAACCTACGAGCAGTACTTC
CDR3: CASSSRVAGTQTYEQYF

V: TRBV29-1
D: TRBD1
J: TRBJ1-2
size: -
DNA: TGCAGCGGTCATGACAGGGCTGGCTACACCTTC
CDR3: CSGHDRAGYTF

V: TRBV20-1
D: TRBD2
J: TRBJ2-3
size: -
DNA: TGCAGTGCTGAGGACTTGTATAGCGGGAGGACTCTTATCACAGATACGCAGTATTTT
CDR3: CSAEDLYSGRTLITDTQYF

V: TRBV29-1
D: -
J: TRBJ2-7
size: -
DNA: TGCAGCGTGACGGGTCCCCCCTACGAGCAGTACTTC
CDR3: CSVTGPPYEQYF

V: TRBV5-5
D: TRBD2
J: TRBJ2-3
size: -
DNA: TGTGCCAGCAGCCGTAGCGGGAGCTTGACAGATACGCAGTATTTT
CDR3: CASSRSGSLTDTQYF

V: TRBV5-1
D: -
J: TRBJ1-1
size: few
DNA: TGCGCCAGCAGCTCGGGGGATGGAAGGGGCACTGAAGCTTTCTTT
CDR3: CASSSGDGRGTEAFF

V: TRBV29-1
D: -
J: TRBJ2-6
size: few
DNA: TGCAGCGTTGGTTCGGGGACGGGGGGGGCCAACGTCCTGACTTTC
CDR3: CSVGSGTGGANVLTF

V: TRBV14
D: TRBD2
J: TRBJ2-1
size: -
DNA: TGTGCCAGCAGCCATAGGGGACTAGCGGGAGTGTATGAGCAGTTCTTC
CDR3: CASSHRGLAGVYEQFF

V: TRBV19
D: -
J: TRBJ1-5
size: -
DNA: TGTGCCAGTAGTGTAAAAGGGCAGGGAGCCCCTATGCAGCCCCAGCATTTT
CDR3: CASSVKGQGAPMQPQHF

V: TRBV18
D: -
J: TRBJ1-2
size: few
DNA: TGTGCCAGCTCACCAAACTTGGGGGGCCGGCGGGATGGCTACACCTTC
CDR3: CASSPNLGGRRDGYTF

V: TRBV20-1
D: TRBD1
J: TRBJ2-3
size: few
DNA: TGCAGCTGCCAGGCAGGGGGTCCAGATACGCAGTATTTT
CDR3: CSCQAGGPDTQYF

V: TRBV5-1
D: -
J: TRBJ1-4
size: few
DNA: TGCGCCAGCAGCCCCCGCCCGGCCTCGGCTAATGAAAAACTGTTTTTT
CDR3: CASSPRPASANEKLFF

V: TRBV20-1
D: -
J: TRBJ1-6
size: -
DNA: TGCTGTGCTAGCGGGGGGCAAACCCATTCACCCCTCCACTTT
CDR3: CCASGGQTHSPLHF

V: TRBV7-8
D: TRBD1
J: TRBJ2-7
size: -
DNA: TGTGCCAGCAGCTTAGGGGGGACAGGGGGCCACGAGCAGTACTTC
CDR3: CASSLGGTGGHEQYF

V: TRBV2
D: TRBD1
J: TRBJ2-1
size: few
DNA: TGTGCCAGCAGTGCCGGGACAGTTTACAATGAGCAGTTCTTC
CDR3: CASSAGTVYNEQFF

V: TRBV20-1
D: -
J: TRBJ2-1
size: -
DNA: TGCAGTGCTAGAAAGCCCGGGACGGACTACAATGAGCAGTTCTTC
CDR3: CSARKPGTDYNEQFF

V: TRBV12-3/TRBV12-4
D: TRBD2
J: TRBJ2-5
size: many
DNA: TGTGCCAGCAGGGGACTAGCGGGAGAGACCCAGTACTTC
CDR3: CASRGLAGETQYF

V: TRBV20-1
D: -
J: TRBJ2-3
size: -
DNA: TGCAGTGCTTGGTCAGTCGGGCACGGGGGCACAGATACGCAGTATTTT
CDR3: CSAWSVGHGGTDTQYF

V: TRBV28
D: TRBD1
J: TRBJ2-7
size: -
DNA: TGTGCCAGCAGTGAAACCGGGACAGGAGACGAGCAGTACTTC
CDR3: CASSETGTGDEQYF

V: TRBV7-8
D: TRBD2
J: TRBJ2-5
size: -
DNA: TGTGCCAGCAGCGCGGGACTAGCGGGACGCGTGTACTTC
CDR3: CASSAGLAGRVYF

V: TRBV28
D: -
J: TRBJ1-2
size: -
DNA: TGTGCCAGCATCCTCTCAGGAGGGGACCTCTTCACCTTC
CDR3: CASILSGGDLFTF

V: TRBV20-1
D: -
J: TRBJ2-5
size: -
DNA: TGCAGTGCTAGAGATCGGCTCCCGGAAAGGCAAGAGACCCAGTACTTC
CDR3: CSARDRLPERQETQYF

V: TRBV2
D: TRBD1
J: TRBJ1-1
size: -
DNA: TGTGCCAGCAGCCAAGACAGGGGTATCACTGAAGCTTTCTTT
CDR3: CASSQDRGITEAFF